The next 8 T cell receptor beta chains were all read from a single sample in a study of shared clonotypes between healthy human individuals. Repertoires were generated with immunoSEQ multiplex PCR, while TCRdb's copy carries only in-frame clones and drops some. This table has approximately 1,000,000 clones, 70% to 80% appearing once. Sequenced sample: memory CD4+ T cells from PBMCs. The subset was: CD45RA-negative fraction. Receptors originate from a man aged 18 to 29 in good health. Some clones in this sample may be carry-over from other donors' samples.

In its sample, this clone was seen a few times. The chain links TRBV18 to TRBJ2-1; no clear D gene. V dropped 1 base and J dropped 5 bases, with 3 bases sitting between them. This CDR3 region has 12 residues. Germline V gives CDR1 KGHSH, CDR2 LQKENI. The CDR3 sequence is CASSPQNNEQFF. The CDR3 nucleotides read TGTGCCAGCTCACCACAAAACAATGAGCAGTTCTTC.

J is TRBJ2-7 and V is TRBV28; 14 bases are shared with TRBD2. This CDR3 has 15 amino acids. From germline, CDR1 is MDHEN and CDR2 SYDVKM. J was trimmed by 5 bases and V by 6 bases; bases with no gene match: 6. This CDR3 is CASSLGLAGVDEQYF. CDR3 sequence (DNA): TGTGCCAGCAGCCTGGGACTAGCGGGAGTCGACGAGCAGTACTTC.

The chain joins TRBV5-6 to TRBJ1-2, with a possible D match to TRBD1 (5 bases). Germline V gene sequence: CDR1 SGHDT, CDR2 YYEEEE. The CDR3 is made up of 13 amino acids. Trimming cost V 0 bases and J 7 bases, with 10 bases left between them. The CDR3 is CASSLGRGLGYTF. Here the CDR3 DNA reads TGTGCCAGCAGCTTGGGGAGGGGACTTGGCTACACCTTC.

This clone has just a few counts. The genes are TRBV19 and TRBJ2-7; D is possibly TRBD2 (5 bases). Germline CDR1 is LNHDA and CDR2 is SQIVND (reference sequence). CDR3 length equals 15 residues. V dropped 3 bases and J dropped 5 bases, with 17 bases sitting between them. CDR3 residues: CASSMVWLAGDEQYF. The CDR3 DNA is TGTGCCAGTAGTATGGTATGGCTAGCTGGGGACGAGCAGTACTTC. Variable domain in full (rest from reference TRBV19 and TRBJ2-7): DGGITQSPKYLFRKEGQNVTLSCEQNLNHDAMYWYRQDPGQGLRLIYYSQIVNDFQKGDIAEGYSVSREKKESFPLTVTSAQKNPTAFYLCASSMVWLAGDEQYFGPGTRLTVT.

The rearrangement joins TRBV15 to TRBJ2-1; possibly TRBD2 for D (5 bases). Trimming pared 1 base from V and 1 base from J, leaving 5 bases between. This CDR3 comprises 14 residues. The germline V gene has CDR1 LNHNV and CDR2 YYDKDF (reference sequence). The CDR3 spells CATSRAGSYNEQFF. DNA of the CDR3: TGTGCCACCAGCAGAGCGGGGTCCTACAATGAGCAGTTCTTC.

The sample holds a few counts of this clone. The chain is built from TRBV7-2 and TRBJ2-5, with TRBD2 matching over 8 bases. The CDR3 is 15 amino acids. Trimming at V came to 3 bases and at J to 4 bases, leaving 7 bases not matched to a gene. Germline values: CDR1 SGHTA, CDR2 FQGNSA. The CDR3 DNA is TGTGCCAGCAGCTTTAGCGGGGCGTACGGAGAGACCCAGTACTTC. It translates to CASSFSGAYGETQYF.

The chain joins TRBV5-8 to TRBJ1-5; a weak D match, TRBD1 (5 bases). V lost 4 bases, J lost 0 bases, and 20 bases lay in between. This CDR3 has 18 residues. Germline V CDR1 and CDR2: SGHTS, YDEGEE. The CDR3 coding sequence is TGTGCCAGCAGCCTGGGTACAACAGGACAATATAGCAATCAGCCCCAGCATTTT. It translates to CASSLGTTGQYSNQPQHF. The entire variable domain, with the rest obtained from reference TRBV5-8 and TRBJ1-5, is as follows: EAGVTQSPTHLIKTRGQQATLRCSPISGHTSVYWYQQALGLGLQFLLWYDEGEERNRGNFPPRFSGRQFPNYSSELNVNALELEDSALYLCASSLGTTGQYSNQPQHFGDGTRLSIL.

CDR3 loop: CASSEIGGNEQYF. The CDR3 DNA reads TGTGCCAGCAGTGAAATAGGAGGGAACGAGCAGTACTTC. The V gene is TRBV2, the J gene TRBJ2-5, with a possible D match to TRBD2 (6 bases). The DNA matches TRBJ2-7 better at its end, which makes the J call doubtful. Germline CDR1 is SNHLY and CDR2 is FYNNEI. There are 13 residues in the CDR3.